This T cell receptor (beta chain) appears in the sequencing data of a study of shared clonotypes between healthy human individuals. Produced via immunoSEQ multiplex PCR; TCRdb's table is partial and in-frame only. Here the sample spans some 2,100,000 clones, 90% to 96% being singletons. Germline lookup yields CDR1 SGHTA and CDR2 FQGNSA. With V trimmed by 1 base and J by 5 bases, 5 bases remained unmatched. The CDR3 is made up of 14 amino acids. This TCR came from a man younger than 35 in good health. The gene calls are TRBV7-2 and TRBJ2-7, with 7 nucleotides matching TRBD2. Material for sequencing was naive CD4+ T cells sorted from blood. Described subset: CD45RA+ positively selected. CDR3 coding DNA: TGTGCCAGCAGCTTAGATGCTAGCGGTCACGAGCAGTACTTC. Encoded protein: CASSLDASGHEQYF.